This TCR beta chain appears in the sequencing data of a study of blood T cell repertoires in COVID-19. Turning to the study itself: The study drew acute and convalescent COVID-19 samples from the United States, Italy and Spain. PBMCs, B-cell-depleted T cells, or T cells provided the cDNA or gDNA that made up the material.

Original analysis: Amplification of reference gene primers provided the estimated nucleated cell counts. The table came from immunoSEQ multiplex PCR; TCRdb's copy has only in-frame clones and leaves some out. V and J calls and clone size are copied from that table; D and trimming were computed from the DNA. Here the sample spans 88,000 or so clones, approximately 80% being singletons. Looked up from germline, CDR1 is SEHNR and CDR2 is FQNEAQ (reference sequence). The length of the CDR3 is 13 residues. V was cut by 4 bases and J by 7 bases, with 11 bases left in between. Specimen: peripheral blood. This TCR was recovered from a man at least 80 years old with acute or convalescent COVID-19. J is TRBJ1-5 and V is TRBV7-9; D call uncertain. The CDR3 DNA follows: TGTGCCAGCAGCTCCGACGGGGTGCAGCCCCAGCATTTT. Translating it yields CASSSDGVQPQHF.